Given below is one T cell receptor beta chain in context. In terms of age and location, participants ranged from about 18 to 95 years and lived in approximately 24 US areas. The record originates from a study of blood T cell repertoires in COVID-19. Under the authors' procedure: Using reference gene primer amplification, nucleated cell counts were estimated. The table came from immunoSEQ multiplex PCR; TCRdb's copy has only in-frame clones and leaves some out. V, J and clone size derive from that table, while D and trimming were established from the DNA sequence. The table includes approximately 150,000 clones, approximately 81% detected once. The CDR3 has 17 residues. Germline V gene sequence: CDR1 MGHRA, CDR2 YSYEKL. V was clipped by 1 base and J by 1 base; unmatched bases: 6.

The J gene is TRBJ2-3, the V gene TRBV4-1; 9 bases are shared with TRBD2. This TCR came from a woman aged 35 to 49 with acute COVID-19. The sequenced material came from PBMCs or T cells enriched from blood (not recorded which). The CDR3 DNA sequence: TGCGCCAGCAGCCAAGCTTTGCGGACTAGCGGCACAGATACGCAGTATTTT. Its protein product is CASSQALRTSGTDTQYF.